A selection of T cell receptor beta chains follows, all from one sample in a study of cytomegalovirus exposure and HLA in healthy donors. Using immunoSEQ multiplex PCR, the repertoire was profiled, and TCRdb retains in-frame clones only, with some absent. The profile covers about 59,000 clones, with over 70% appearing a single time and under 4% taken by the ten largest. The sequencing sample was made of PBMCs. These receptors originate from a woman aged 40 to 50 in good health and CMV-seronegative. Each CDR3 is given with its conserved first and last residue. Each record gives: clone size, V gene, D gene, CDR3 protein. D genes are given only for firm matches. Expanded clones get a size class; other rows say once, few or many, or leave the size out.

- | TRBV19 | TRBD1 | CASSFRDRTNSGANVLTF
- | TRBV27 | - | CASSLTGLVNTEAFF
- | TRBV7-8 | - | CASSPGVGRAYEQYF
- | TRBV5-1 | - | CASSLYNTGELFF
- | TRBV4-1 | TRBD2 | CASSPERTSKAEQYF
- | TRBV27 | TRBD2 | CASSSPSSGRAYEQFF
few | TRBV9 | - | CASSVGPFTDTQYF
- | TRBV28 | TRBD2 | CASSLRESQYF
few | TRBV30 | TRBD2 | CAWEGPSGRGTGELFF
- | TRBV5-1 | TRBD1 | CASSLGQQGNTIYF
once | TRBV5-1 | - | CASSSTGPRSYEQYF
- | TRBV7-9 | TRBD2 | CASSLTLAASYEQYF
- | TRBV10-3 | TRBD1 | CAISTPDRGSYEQYF
once | TRBV10-3 | TRBD1 | CAIMGQGPHEQYF
- | TRBV16 | - | CASSQLRTNYPPPNTGELFF
once | TRBV5-4 | - | CASSVAGRGNTEAFF
- | TRBV19 | TRBD1 | CASSPPGQGVRETQYF
- | TRBV28 | - | CASSAAVSNTEAFF
few | TRBV18 | TRBD2 | CASSPSSSGRTQFF
- | TRBV28 | TRBD1 | CASIRDSMNQPQHF
- | TRBV4-3 | - | CASSQAFGGDQPQHF
- | TRBV19 | - | CASSTPPSGGELFF
once | TRBV4-2 | TRBD1 | CASTRILTGDGYTF
- | TRBV11-2 | TRBD2 | CASSSPSGRENIQYF
- | TRBV7-2 | - | CASSSAGPYGYTF
- | TRBV2 | TRBD2 | CASSEGGSRDEQFF
- | TRBV19 | TRBD1 | CASRTQGWAEAFF
- | TRBV30 | - | CAWSVRGSNQPQHF
few | TRBV5-4 | TRBD2 | CASSGGTSGSLMYEQYF
- | TRBV29-1 | - | CSVVFPTVTEAFF
- | TRBV13 | - | CASSLSGGIETQYF
- | TRBV19 | - | CASSIDRWGANVLTF
- | TRBV7-9 | TRBD1 | CASSLTGAAGNTIYF
once | TRBV7-3 | - | CASSLTRTEEQFF
few | TRBV18 | TRBD2 | CASSLLLGEREDDTGELFF
- | TRBV6-6 | TRBD2 | CASSYGSGGRYNEQFF
- | TRBV2 | TRBD2 | CARGGTMSNEQFF
- | TRBV6-4 | TRBD1 | CASNDRGTGGAMDTEAFF
- | TRBV18 | TRBD2 | CASSPPSGSSYEQYF
- | TRBV7-9 | TRBD1 | CASSEKQGARGGYTF
- | TRBV20-1 | - | CSARDEETQYF
- | TRBV18 | TRBD1 | CASSSRQGARNTEAFF
- | TRBV30 | - | CASSVGSYGNTIYF
- | TRBV5-1 | - | CASSPRTTTNEKLFF
- | TRBV27 | - | CASSWLAGQPQHF
- | TRBV7-9 | TRBD2 | CASGSTTSGGPEQYF
- | TRBV4-3 | TRBD1 | CASSLGTGRQETQYF
- | TRBV27 | TRBD2 | CASSFTSGGIYEQFF
few | TRBV30 | TRBD1 | CAWSRPGQEPQHF